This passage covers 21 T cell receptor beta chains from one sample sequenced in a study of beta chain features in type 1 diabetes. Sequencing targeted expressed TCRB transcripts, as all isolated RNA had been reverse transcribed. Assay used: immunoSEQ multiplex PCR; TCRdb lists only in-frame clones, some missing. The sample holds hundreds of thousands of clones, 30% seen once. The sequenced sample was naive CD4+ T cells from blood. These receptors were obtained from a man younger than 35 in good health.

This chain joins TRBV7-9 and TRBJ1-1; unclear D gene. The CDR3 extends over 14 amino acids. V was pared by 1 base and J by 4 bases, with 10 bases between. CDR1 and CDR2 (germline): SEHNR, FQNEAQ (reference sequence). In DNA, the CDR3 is TGTGCCAGCAGCTTAGGGAACTGGGGCACTGAAGCTTTCTTT. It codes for CASSLGNWGTEAFF.

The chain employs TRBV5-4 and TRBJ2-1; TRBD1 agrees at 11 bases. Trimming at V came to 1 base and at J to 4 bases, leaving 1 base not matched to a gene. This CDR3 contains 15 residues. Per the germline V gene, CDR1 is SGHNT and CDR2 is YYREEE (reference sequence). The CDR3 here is CASSLRDRGYNEQFF. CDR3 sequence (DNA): TGTGCCAGCAGCTTGCGGGACAGGGGGTACAATGAGCAGTTCTTC.

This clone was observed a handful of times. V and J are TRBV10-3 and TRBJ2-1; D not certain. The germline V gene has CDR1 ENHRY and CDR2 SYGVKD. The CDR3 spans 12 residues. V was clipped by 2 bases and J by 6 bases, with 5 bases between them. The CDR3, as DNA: TGTGCCATCAGTGAGGCAGCCAATGAGCAGTTCTTC. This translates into CAISEAANEQFF.

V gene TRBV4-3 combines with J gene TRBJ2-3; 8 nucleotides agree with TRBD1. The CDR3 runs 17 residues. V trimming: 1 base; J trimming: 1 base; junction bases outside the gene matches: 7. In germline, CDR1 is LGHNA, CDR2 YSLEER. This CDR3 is CASSQAAAGQGTDTQYF. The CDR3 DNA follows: TGCGCCAGCAGCCAAGCGGCGGCGGGACAGGGCACAGATACGCAGTATTTT.

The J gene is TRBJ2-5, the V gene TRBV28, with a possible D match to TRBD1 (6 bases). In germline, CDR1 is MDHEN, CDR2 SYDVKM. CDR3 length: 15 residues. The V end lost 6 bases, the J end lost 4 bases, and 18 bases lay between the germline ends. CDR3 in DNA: TGTGCCAGCAGCGAACAGGGCTTGCCAGGAGAGACCCAGTACTTC. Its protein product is CASSEQGLPGETQYF.

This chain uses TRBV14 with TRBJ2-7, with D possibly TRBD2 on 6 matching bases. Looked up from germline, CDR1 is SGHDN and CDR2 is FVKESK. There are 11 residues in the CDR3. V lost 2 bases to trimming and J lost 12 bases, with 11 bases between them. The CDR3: CASSQTGRAYF. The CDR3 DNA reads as TGTGCCAGCAGCCAAACCGGGAGAGCGTACTTC.

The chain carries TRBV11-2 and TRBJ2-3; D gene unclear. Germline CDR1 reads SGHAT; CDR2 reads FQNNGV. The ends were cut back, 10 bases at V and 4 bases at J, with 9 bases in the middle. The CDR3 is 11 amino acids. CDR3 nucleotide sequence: TGTGCCACGTGGATGGCAGATACGCAGTATTTT. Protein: CATWMADTQYF.

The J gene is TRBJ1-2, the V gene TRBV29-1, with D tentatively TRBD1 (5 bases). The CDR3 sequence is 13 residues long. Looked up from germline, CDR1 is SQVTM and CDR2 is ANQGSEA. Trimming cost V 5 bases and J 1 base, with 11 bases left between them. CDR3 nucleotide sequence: TGCAGCGTTATGACAGCTCTTAACTATGGCTACACCTTC. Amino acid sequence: CSVMTALNYGYTF.

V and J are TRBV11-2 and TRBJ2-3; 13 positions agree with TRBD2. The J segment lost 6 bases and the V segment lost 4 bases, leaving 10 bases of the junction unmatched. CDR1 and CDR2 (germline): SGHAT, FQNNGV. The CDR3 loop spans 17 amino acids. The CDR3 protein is CASSSLTSGRARDTQYF. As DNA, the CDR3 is TGTGCCAGCAGCTCCCTAACTAGCGGGAGGGCAAGGGATACGCAGTATTTT. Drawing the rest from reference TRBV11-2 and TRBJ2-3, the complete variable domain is EAGVAQSPRYKIIEKRQSVAFWCNPISGHATLYWYQQILGQGPKLLIQFQNNGVVDDSQLPKDRFSAERLKGVDSTLKIQPAKLEDSAVYLCASSSLTSGRARDTQYFGPGTRLTVL.

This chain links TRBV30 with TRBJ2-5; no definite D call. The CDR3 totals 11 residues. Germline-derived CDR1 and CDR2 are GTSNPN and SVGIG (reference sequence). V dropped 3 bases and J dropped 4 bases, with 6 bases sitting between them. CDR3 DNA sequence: TGTGCCTGGAGCCGAATAGAGACCCAGTACTTC. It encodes CAWSRIETQYF.

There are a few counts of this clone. CDR3 nucleotides: TGCAGCGCCGACCCGTCGGGGAGGGCAGATACGCAGTATTTT. This encodes CSADPSGRADTQYF. This chain links TRBV29-1 with TRBJ2-3; TRBD2 agrees at 7 bases. Trimming removed 7 bases from V and 4 bases from J; junction bases left unmatched: 11. The CDR3 has 14 residues. Germline V lookup: CDR1 SQVTM, CDR2 ANQGSEA.

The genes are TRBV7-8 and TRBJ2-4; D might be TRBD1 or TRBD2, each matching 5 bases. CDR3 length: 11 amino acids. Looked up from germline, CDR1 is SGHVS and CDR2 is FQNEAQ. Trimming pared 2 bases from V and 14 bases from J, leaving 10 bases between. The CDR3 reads CASSLLGREYF. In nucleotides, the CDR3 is TGTGCCAGCAGCTTATTGGGGCGGGAGTACTTC.

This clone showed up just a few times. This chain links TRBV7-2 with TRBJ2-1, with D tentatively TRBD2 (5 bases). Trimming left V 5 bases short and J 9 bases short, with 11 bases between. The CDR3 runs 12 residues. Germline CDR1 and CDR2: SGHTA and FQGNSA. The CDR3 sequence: CASSQYSVEQFF. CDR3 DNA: TGTGCCAGCAGCCAGTATAGCGTTGAGCAGTTCTTC.

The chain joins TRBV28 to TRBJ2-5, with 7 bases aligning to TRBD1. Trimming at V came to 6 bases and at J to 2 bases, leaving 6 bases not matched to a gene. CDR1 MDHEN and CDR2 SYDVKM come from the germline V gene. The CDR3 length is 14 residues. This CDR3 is CASRVGTEQETQYF. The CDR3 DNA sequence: TGTGCCAGCAGGGTCGGGACAGAACAAGAGACCCAGTACTTC.

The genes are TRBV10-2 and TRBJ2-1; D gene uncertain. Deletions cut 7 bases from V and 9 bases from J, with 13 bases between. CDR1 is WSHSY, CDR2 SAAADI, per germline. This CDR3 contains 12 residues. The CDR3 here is CASTRPSPEQFF. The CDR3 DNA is TGCGCCAGCACTCGGCCCTCCCCTGAGCAGTTCTTC.

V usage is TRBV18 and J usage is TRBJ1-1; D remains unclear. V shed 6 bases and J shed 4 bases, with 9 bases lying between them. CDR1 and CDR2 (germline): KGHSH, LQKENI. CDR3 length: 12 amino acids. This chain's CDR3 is CASSSRITEAFF. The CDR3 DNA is TGTGCCAGCTCCTCACGTATCACTGAAGCTTTCTTT.

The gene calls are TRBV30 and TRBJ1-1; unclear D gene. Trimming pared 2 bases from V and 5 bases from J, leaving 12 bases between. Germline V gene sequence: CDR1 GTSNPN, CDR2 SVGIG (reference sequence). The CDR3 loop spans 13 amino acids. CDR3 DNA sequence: TGTGCCTGGAGTCCGACGAGAGAAACTGAAGCTTTCTTT. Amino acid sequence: CAWSPTRETEAFF.

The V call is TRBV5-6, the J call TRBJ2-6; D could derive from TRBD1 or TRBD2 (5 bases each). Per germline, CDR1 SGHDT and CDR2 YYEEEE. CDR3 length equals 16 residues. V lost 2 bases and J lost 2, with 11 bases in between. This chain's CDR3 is CASSFRGPTGANVLTF. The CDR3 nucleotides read TGTGCCAGCAGCTTTAGGGGACCGACTGGGGCCAACGTCCTGACTTTC.

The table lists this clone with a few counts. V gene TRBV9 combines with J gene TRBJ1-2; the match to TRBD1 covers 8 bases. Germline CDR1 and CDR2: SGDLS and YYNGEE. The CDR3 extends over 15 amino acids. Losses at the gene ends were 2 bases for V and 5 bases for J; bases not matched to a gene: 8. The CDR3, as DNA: TGTGCCAGCAGCGTCGGACAGGGATTATATTATGGCTACACCTTC. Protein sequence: CASSVGQGLYYGYTF.

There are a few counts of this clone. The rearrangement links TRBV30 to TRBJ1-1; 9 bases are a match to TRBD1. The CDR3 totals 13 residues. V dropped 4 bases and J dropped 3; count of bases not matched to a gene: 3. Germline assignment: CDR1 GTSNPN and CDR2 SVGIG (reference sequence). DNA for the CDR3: TGTGCCTGGATGCGGGACAGGGACACTGAAGCTTTCTTT. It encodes CAWMRDRDTEAFF.

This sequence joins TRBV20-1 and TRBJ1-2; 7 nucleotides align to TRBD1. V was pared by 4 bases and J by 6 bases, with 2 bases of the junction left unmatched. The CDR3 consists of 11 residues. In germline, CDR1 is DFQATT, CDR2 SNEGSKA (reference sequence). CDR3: CSATGTDGYTF. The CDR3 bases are TGCAGTGCTACAGGGACAGATGGCTACACCTTC.